What follows are 14 T cell receptor beta chains derived from one specimen sequenced in a study of T-cell memory formation after mild COVID-19. TCRdb passed the 5' RACE reads through MiXCR, listing each CDR3 protein once. The sample lists 50,000 to 75,000 distinct CDR3 sequences; about 9.4% were seen once. The sample comprised PBMCs or a T cell subset sorted from them (not recorded which). These receptors were taken from a young man who had mild COVID-19 (a few samples of this study predate the infection). Cell type and time point are not known.

This clonotype was detected once. The genes are TRBV5-4 and TRBJ2-2, with D uncertain. Germline V gene lookup returns CDR1 SGHNT and CDR2 YYREEE (reference sequence). Trimming removed 2 bases from V and 6 bases from J, with 5 bases in between. There are 12 residues in the CDR3. The DNA of the CDR3 is TGTGCCAGCAGCTTTCTCGCCGGGGAGCTGTTTTTT. It translates to CASSFLAGELFF.

This clonotype turned up a few times. V usage is TRBV4-1 and J usage is TRBJ2-3; 11 nucleotides match TRBD2. CDR1 is MGHRA and CDR2 is YSYEKL in the germline V gene. V lost 1 base and J lost 3; bases outside the gene matches: 3. The CDR3 length is 16 residues. The DNA of the CDR3 is TGCGCCAGCAGCCAAGTTAGCGGGGGGGCGACAGATACGCAGTATTTT. This codes for CASSQVSGGATDTQYF.

This rearrangement joins TRBV5-5 to TRBJ2-6; D unclear. CDR1 and CDR2 (germline): SGHKS, YYEKEE (reference sequence). The CDR3 sequence is 16 residues long. V lost 1 base, J lost 0 bases, and 8 bases lay in between. The CDR3 DNA sequence: TGTGCCAGCAGCTTGAGAGCAGACTCTGGGGCCAACGTCCTGACTTTC. Amino acids: CASSLRADSGANVLTF.

CDR3 residues: CSARDWTSGGGETQYF. CDR3 sequence (DNA): TGCAGTGCTAGAGATTGGACTAGCGGGGGAGGAGAGACCCAGTACTTC. V and J are TRBV20-1 and TRBJ2-5; 13 nucleotides agree with TRBD2. Per the germline V gene, CDR1 is DFQATT and CDR2 is SNEGSKA (reference sequence). After removal of 0 bases from V and 4 bases from J, the junction contained 5 bases not matched to a gene. The CDR3 sequence is 16 residues long.

This clonotype was detected ten times or more. V gene TRBV5-5 combines with J gene TRBJ2-5; 9 nucleotides align to TRBD1. Per the germline V gene, CDR1 is SGHKS and CDR2 is YYEKEE (reference sequence). V was clipped by 3 bases and J by 4 bases; unmatched bases: 13. The CDR3 totals 17 residues. CDR3 nucleotides: TGTGCCAGCAGCTCGCAACCGGGACAGGGAATTGGAGAGACCCAGTACTTC. Encoded protein: CASSSQPGQGIGETQYF.

The chain combines TRBV2 with TRBJ1-1; D is uncertain. The CDR3 has 11 amino acids. V dropped 6 bases and J dropped 10 bases, with 12 bases sitting between them. CDR1 and CDR2 (germline): SNHLY, FYNNEI. CDR3: CASRESRRAFF. The CDR3 DNA reads TGTGCCAGCAGGGAAAGTAGACGAGCTTTCTTT.

The rearrangement joins TRBV6-1 to TRBJ1-5; 7 bases fit TRBD1. V gave up 8 bases and J gave up 4 bases; unmatched junction bases: 14. From germline, CDR1 is MNHNS and CDR2 SASEGT. The CDR3 runs to 16 residues. The CDR3 sequence is CASVPSRQGKNQPQHF. The DNA of the CDR3 is TGTGCCAGCGTGCCCAGTAGACAGGGAAAAAATCAGCCCCAGCATTTT.

Judged by abundance, this clonotype is medium-sized. The rearrangement uses TRBV4-3 and TRBJ2-3; tentatively, D is TRBD1 (6 bases). V was cut by 0 bases and J by 0 bases, with 13 bases left in between. The germline CDR1 and CDR2 sequences are LGHNA and YSLEER. The length of the CDR3 is 17 residues. The CDR3, as DNA: TGCGCCAGCAGCCAAGATTGGTCGACAGGCAGCACAGATACGCAGTATTTT. This codes for CASSQDWSTGSTDTQYF.

This clonotype was observed many times. V usage is TRBV3-1 and J usage is TRBJ2-1, with D tentatively TRBD1 or TRBD2 (7 bases each). CDR3 size: 16 residues. Germline CDR1 reads LGHDT; CDR2 reads YNNKEL (reference sequence). Deletions cut 4 bases from V and 2 bases from J, with 15 bases between. The CDR3 spells CASSLRGGPTYNEQFF. As DNA, the CDR3 is TGTGCCAGCAGCCTCAGGGGGGGCCCTACCTACAATGAGCAGTTCTTC.

V gene TRBV7-8 combines with J gene TRBJ2-7, with D perhaps matching TRBD1 (6 bases). Trimming left V 2 bases short and J 11 bases short, with 19 bases between. This CDR3 spans 14 amino acids. CDR1 is SGHVS and CDR2 is FQNEAQ in the germline V gene. CDR3 sequence: CASSLHGQTLEKYV. CDR3 coding DNA: TGTGCCAGCAGCTTACATGGACAGACATTAGAGAAGTACGTC.

The chain employs TRBV19 and TRBJ2-7; maybe TRBD1 (5 bases). The germline V and J ends were trimmed by 3 bases and 3 bases, with 6 bases remaining between them. The length of the CDR3 is 12 residues. Germline V gene data show CDR1 as LNHDA and CDR2 as SQIVND (reference sequence). The CDR3 DNA follows: TGTGCCAGTAGTATCCAGGGCTACGAGCAGTACTTC. Its protein is CASSIQGYEQYF.

The chain couples TRBV11-2 to TRBJ2-3; D remains unclear. This CDR3 contains 13 residues. Trimming shortened V by 5 bases and J by 6 bases, and 12 bases separated the two germline ends. CDR1 is SGHAT and CDR2 is FQNNGV in the germline V gene. The CDR3 region has the DNA TGTGCCAGCAGCCCACCTCCCCTCGATACGCAGTATTTT. Its translation: CASSPPPLDTQYF.

This rearrangement joins TRBV4-3 to TRBJ2-3; 7 nucleotides align to TRBD1. The CDR3 covers 16 residues. Germline lookup yields CDR1 LGHNA and CDR2 YSLEER. Losses at the gene ends were 0 bases for V and 3 bases for J; bases not matched to a gene: 6. The CDR3 DNA sequence: TGCGCCAGCAGCCAAGATCGAGAGACAGGGACAGATACGCAGTATTTT. Residues: CASSQDRETGTDTQYF.

In its sample, this clonotype was seen many times. The chain is built from TRBV7-9 and TRBJ2-1; TRBD2 agrees at 11 bases. V gave up 5 bases and J gave up 7 bases; unmatched junction bases: 7. CDR1 and CDR2 (germline): SEHNR, FQNEAQ (reference sequence). The CDR3 sequence is 15 residues long. The CDR3 DNA follows: TGTGCCAGCAGCACCGGGACTAGCGGTTTGAATGAGCAGTTCTTC. Its protein product is CASSTGTSGLNEQFF.